One and the same sample provided the 2 T cell receptor beta chains below, sequenced in a study of blood T cell repertoires in COVID-19. Only in-frame clones appear in the TCRdb table, and some are missing; sequencing was by immunoSEQ multiplex PCR. Of roughly 140,000 clones in the sample, approximately 84% were seen once. The material sequenced was peripheral blood. Source of these receptors: a woman aged 55-75 years with COVID-19, enrolled during active disease.

This clone was observed a few times. The CDR3 DNA sequence: TGTGCCAGCTCACCAAGCGGCCCTGGGGAGCAGTACGTC. Protein sequence: CASSPSGPGEQYV. The gene calls are TRBV18 and TRBJ2-7, with D possibly matching TRBD2 (5 bases). This CDR3 is 13 amino acids long. Trimming pared 2 bases from V and 7 bases from J, leaving 12 bases between. The germline V gene encodes CDR1 KGHSH and CDR2 LQKENI.

The chain recombines TRBV10-1 with TRBJ1-1; D is perhaps TRBD1 (6 bases). This CDR3 has 13 amino acids. Per the germline V gene, CDR1 is WNHNN and CDR2 is SYGVQD (reference sequence). V lost 10 bases to trimming and J lost 1 base, with 13 bases between them. CDR3 nucleotide sequence: TGCGCCACGAAGGGACATAAGAACACTGAAGCTTTCTTT. Protein: CATKGHKNTEAFF.